The 24 T cell receptor beta chains below were found in one sample sequenced in a study of blood T cell repertoires in COVID-19. The method was immunoSEQ multiplex PCR; TCRdb's version includes in-frame clones alone and lacks a portion of them. The sample lists roughly 120,000 clones; 80% to 90% were seen once. Sequencing was carried out using peripheral blood. The receptor source for this set is a man aged 35 to 55 with acute or convalescent COVID-19.

Comment on this clone: The sample carries other DNA sequences with the same CDR3. The CDR3 DNA reads as TGTGCCTGGAGTTCGCAGGGATACGAGCAGTACTTC. Protein product: CAWSSQGYEQYF. The V gene is TRBV30, the J gene TRBJ2-7; tentatively, D is TRBD1 (5 bases). Germline V gene sequence: CDR1 GTSNPN, CDR2 SVGIG (reference sequence). The germline V and J ends were trimmed by 2 bases and 4 bases, with 9 bases remaining between them. The CDR3 totals 12 residues.

This chain links TRBV4-2 with TRBJ2-3; TRBD2 aligns across 13 bases. Losses at the gene ends were 7 bases for V and 0 bases for J; bases not matched to a gene: 10. The CDR3 covers 18 residues. Germline CDR1 is LGHNA and CDR2 is YNFKEQ. The CDR3 loop reads CASTSLAGGPLSTDTQYF. The CDR3 nucleotides read TGTGCCAGCACCTCACTAGCGGGGGGGCCCTTGAGCACAGATACGCAGTATTTT.

The chain employs TRBV10-1 and TRBJ2-2; no clear D. The CDR3 covers 14 residues. Germline V gene data show CDR1 as WNHNN and CDR2 as SYGVQD (reference sequence). V was pared by 6 bases and J by 1 base, with 9 bases between. In DNA form, the CDR3 reads TGCGCCAGCAGAAAAGAACTGAACACCGGGGAGCTGTTTTTT. This encodes CASRKELNTGELFF.

V and J are TRBV11-1 and TRBJ2-7; 9 nucleotides align to TRBD1. The germline CDR1 and CDR2 sequences are SGHAT and FQDESV (reference sequence). Trimming removed 4 bases from V and 4 bases from J; junction bases left unmatched: 8. The CDR3 spans 15 residues. This CDR3 is CASSSRTGAGYEQYF. CDR3 nucleotide sequence: TGTGCCAGCAGCTCACGGACAGGGGCGGGGTACGAGCAGTACTTC.

CDR3 sequence reads: CAISEAAYTEAFF. The CDR3 DNA sequence: TGTGCCATCAGTGAAGCGGCCTACACTGAAGCTTTCTTT. The V call is TRBV10-3, the J call TRBJ1-1; D not resolved. CDR3 length: 13 residues. CDR1 and CDR2 from the germline V gene are ENHRY and SYGVKD. The germline V and J ends were trimmed by 3 bases and 3 bases, with 8 bases remaining between them.

The V call is TRBV24-1, the J call TRBJ2-3; the match to TRBD2 covers 9 bases. V lost 5 bases to trimming and J lost 2 bases; unmatched junction nucleotides: 4. Germline lookup yields CDR1 KGHDR and CDR2 SFDVKD. This CDR3 comprises 15 residues. The CDR3 DNA follows: TGTGCCACCAGTGCGGCTAGCGGGGACACAGATACGCAGTATTTT. Its protein product is CATSAASGDTDTQYF.

The table lists this clone with a count of one. The chain couples TRBV7-9 to TRBJ2-5; no definite D call. The ends were cut back, 5 bases at V and 2 bases at J, with 12 bases in the middle. The length of the CDR3 is 14 residues. From germline, CDR1 is SEHNR and CDR2 FQNEAQ (reference sequence). The CDR3 protein is CASSPTGDQETQYF. In nucleotides, the CDR3 is TGTGCCAGCAGCCCCACCGGAGATCAAGAGACCCAGTACTTC.

The J gene is TRBJ2-3, the V gene TRBV5-1; 13 bases line up with TRBD2. Germline values: CDR1 SGHRS, CDR2 YFSETQ. The CDR3 loop spans 19 amino acids. The junction had 15 bases not matched to a gene; V was cut back by 4 bases and J by 4 bases. The CDR3, as DNA: TGCGCCAGCAGCCGAGGCGAACTAGCGGGGGGGCTTTCCGCAGATACGCAGTATTTT. It codes for CASSRGELAGGLSADTQYF.

The genes are TRBV7-2 and TRBJ2-1; D remains ambiguous. Trimming cost V 6 bases and J 2 bases, with 11 bases left between them. There are 14 residues in the CDR3. Per the germline V gene, CDR1 is SGHTA and CDR2 is FQGNSA. CDR3 in amino acids: CASSESPAYNEQFF. In DNA form, the CDR3 reads TGTGCCAGCAGTGAATCCCCAGCCTACAATGAGCAGTTCTTC. The whole variable domain, remainder taken from reference TRBV7-2 and TRBJ2-1, is GAGVSQSPSNKVTEKGKDVELRCDPISGHTALYWYRQSLGQGLEFLIYFQGNSAPDKSGLPSDRFSAERTGGSVSTLTIQRTQQEDSAVYLCASSESPAYNEQFFGPGTRLTVL.

V is TRBV6-6 and J is TRBJ1-5; a weak D match, TRBD1 (5 bases). V shed 5 bases and J shed 4 bases, with 9 bases lying between them. Germline assignment: CDR1 MNHNY and CDR2 SVGAGI (reference sequence). The CDR3 length is 13 residues. The chain's CDR3 is CASSRGANQPQHF. The CDR3 DNA reads TGTGCCAGCAGTAGGGGCGCAAATCAGCCCCAGCATTTT.

This chain joins TRBV6-5 and TRBJ2-2; 10 bases line up with TRBD2. This CDR3 region has 16 residues. Losses at the gene ends were 0 bases for V and 4 bases for J; bases not matched to a gene: 2. Germline CDR1 is MNHEY and CDR2 is SVGAGI. CDR3 region: CASSYSTSGLTGELFF. As DNA, the CDR3 is TGTGCCAGCAGTTACTCGACTAGCGGGCTCACCGGGGAGCTGTTTTTT.

This chain links TRBV29-1 with TRBJ1-1; a weak D match, TRBD1 (6 bases). Germline loops: CDR1 SQVTM, CDR2 ANQGSEA. The CDR3 is 13 amino acids. The DNA for the CDR3 is TGCTCTCTCTCCAGGGGAGGGACCACTGAAGCTTTCTTT. Translating gives CSLSRGGTTEAFF. Full variable domain (missing parts from reference TRBV29-1 and TRBJ1-1): SAVISQKPSRDICQRGTSLTIQCQVDSQVTMMFWYRQQPGQSLTLIATANQGSEATYESGFVIDKFPISRPNLTFSTLTVSNMSPEDSSIYLCSLSRGGTTEAFFGQGTRLTVV.

The V and J genes are TRBV4-1 and TRBJ2-2; TRBD2 might be the D (7 bases). Germline V CDR1 and CDR2: MGHRA, YSYEKL. The length of the CDR3 is 17 residues. Trimming shortened V by 0 bases and J by 1 base, and 12 bases separated the two germline ends. As DNA, the CDR3 is TGCGCCAGCAGCCAAGAGGAGGGGGGGATGAACACCGGGGAGCTGTTTTTT. Residues: CASSQEEGGMNTGELFF.

The rearrangement links TRBV27 to TRBJ1-6; D possibly corresponds to TRBD1 (6 bases). The length of the CDR3 is 16 residues. V lost 1 base, J lost 6 bases, and 13 bases lay in between. The germline CDR1 and CDR2 sequences are MNHEY and SMNVEV (reference sequence). The CDR3 reads CASSLFLQGFNSPLHF. DNA for the CDR3: TGTGCCAGCAGTTTATTTTTGCAGGGGTTTAATTCACCCCTCCACTTT.

The chain is built from TRBV30 and TRBJ1-6; 10 bases match TRBD1. Losses at the gene ends were 3 bases for V and 0 bases for J; bases not matched to a gene: 11. The germline V gene has CDR1 GTSNPN and CDR2 SVGIG (reference sequence). The CDR3 runs 19 residues. In DNA form, the CDR3 reads TGTGCCTGGAGCGGGGACAGGGGAATAGGGAGCTCCTATAATTCACCCCTCCACTTT. Translation: CAWSGDRGIGSSYNSPLHF. The full variable domain, in which reference TRBV30 and TRBJ1-6 provide the parts outside the CDR3, is SQTIHQWPATLVQPVGSPLSLECTVEGTSNPNLYWYRQAAGRGLQLLFYSVGIGQISSEVPQNLSASRPQDRQFILSSKKLLLSDSGFYLCAWSGDRGIGSSYNSPLHFGNGTRLTVT.

This chain joins TRBV29-1 and TRBJ2-5, with D perhaps TRBD2 (5 bases). The V end was cut by 7 bases, the J end by 4 bases, with 19 bases between. CDR3 size: 14 residues. From germline, CDR1 is SQVTM and CDR2 ANQGSEA. In nucleotides, the CDR3 is TGCAGCGCGTCGGGGTTCCTTCTGCGAGAGACCCAGTACTTC. Residues: CSASGFLLRETQYF.

The CDR3 protein is CASSLQGAEAFF. In DNA, the CDR3 is TGTGCCAGCAGCTTACAGGGGGCTGAAGCTTTCTTT. The chain employs TRBV12-3 or TRBV12-4 and TRBJ1-1; the match to TRBD1 covers 8 bases. With V trimmed by 6 bases and J by 6 bases, 3 bases remained unmatched. The CDR3 runs 12 residues.

The genes are TRBV10-3 and TRBJ1-1; D possibly corresponds to TRBD1 (6 bases). V lost 6 bases and J lost 0, with 11 bases in between. The CDR3 sequence is 14 residues long. Germline CDR1 ENHRY, CDR2 SYGVKD. The CDR3 DNA follows: TGTGCCATCAGCCTAACAGGGATGAACACTGAAGCTTTCTTT. This translates into CAISLTGMNTEAFF.

The CDR3 loop is CASSIETGPGRLAGMLRPNEQFF. CDR3 coding DNA: TGTGCCAGTAGTATAGAGACTGGGCCGGGGAGACTAGCGGGGATGTTACGGCCCAATGAGCAGTTCTTC. The chain is built from TRBV19 and TRBJ2-1; 11 nucleotides align to TRBD2. The ends lost 0 bases at V and 6 bases at J; junction bases unmatched: 25. The CDR3 totals 23 residues. Germline loops: CDR1 LNHDA, CDR2 SQIVND (reference sequence).

This rearrangement joins TRBV18 to TRBJ2-5; TRBD1 agrees at 9 bases. Looked up from germline, CDR1 is KGHSH and CDR2 is LQKENI. Unmatched junction bases numbered 13, after V lost 5 bases and J lost 3 bases. The CDR3 covers 17 residues. The CDR3 region has the DNA TGTGCCAGCTCAAAGCGACAGGGGGGTTTGCGGGAAGAGACCCAGTACTTC. Its protein is CASSKRQGGLREETQYF.

The chain uses TRBV7-9 and TRBJ1-4; D perhaps matches TRBD1 (5 bases). Trimming removed 1 base at V and 7 bases at J, with 13 bases between. Looked up from germline, CDR1 is SEHNR and CDR2 is FQNEAQ (reference sequence). The CDR3 consists of 15 residues. CDR3 nucleotide sequence: TGTGCCAGCAGCTTAGTCGGGGGTCGGGGTGAAAAACTGTTTTTT. This sequence encodes CASSLVGGRGEKLFF. Full variable domain (remainder filled in from reference TRBV7-9 and TRBJ1-4): DTGVSQNPRHKITKRGQNVTFRCDPISEHNRLYWYRQTLGQGPEFLTYFQNEAQLEKSRLLSDRFSAERPKGSFSTLEIQRTEQGDSAMYLCASSLVGGRGEKLFFGSGTQLSVL.

J is TRBJ2-1 and V is TRBV29-1; 7 bases are a match to TRBD2. J gave up 9 bases and V 4 bases, and 12 bases lay outside the gene matches. The CDR3 is 14 amino acids. CDR1 is SQVTM and CDR2 is ANQGSEA in the germline V gene. DNA of the CDR3: TGCAGCGTTGTAGACGGAGCGGGAAGGGGTGAGCAGTTCTTC. It codes for CSVVDGAGRGEQFF.

The CDR3 loop reads CASSQGRQGGEKLFF. DNA for the CDR3: TGCGCCAGCAGCCAGGGACGACAGGGGGGCGAAAAACTGTTTTTT. This rearrangement joins TRBV5-1 to TRBJ1-4; 9 nucleotides match TRBD1. Trimming cost V 4 bases and J 8 bases; bases outside gene matches: 9. The CDR3 loop spans 15 amino acids. CDR1 is SGHRS, CDR2 YFSETQ, per germline.

The rearrangement links TRBV5-4 to TRBJ2-1; unclear D gene. Germline CDR1 and CDR2: SGHNT and YYREEE (reference sequence). Trimming removed 1 base from V and 5 bases from J, with 7 bases in between. The CDR3 is 13 amino acids. CDR3 sequence: CASSLTPNNEQFF. As DNA, the CDR3 is TGTGCCAGCAGCTTGACACCGAACAATGAGCAGTTCTTC.